The text below deals with one TCR beta chain. Its antigen is still unknown. The data stem from a study of shared clonotypes between healthy human individuals. Study-wide context: Each donor contributed plates that comprised three CD4 naive, three CD4 memory, two CD8 naive and one CD8 memory. Regarding the study as a whole: Among donors, sharing of clonotypes was expected to be affected by sequencing depth. Some clonotypes were shared by all four sorted-subset donors, while others were not shared. The non-shared ones had lower generation probabilities than the shared ones.

The table came from immunoSEQ multiplex PCR; TCRdb's copy has only in-frame clones and leaves some out. The table records some 1.5 million clones, 98% of them present only once. A CD45RA+ naive subset and a CD45RA-negative memory subset were split from CD4+ cells. This CDR3 is 15 amino acids long. Germline V gene sequence: CDR1 SGHVS, CDR2 FNYEAQ. Trimming cost V 0 bases and J 2 bases, with 10 bases left between them. This TCR derives from a man between 25 and 39 years old in good health. The V and J genes are TRBV7-6 and TRBJ1-1; D might be TRBD1 (6 bases). The specimen was naive CD4+ T cells sorted from blood. Subset described: CD45RA+ positively selected. The CDR3 DNA sequence: TGTGCCAGCAGCTTAGCTGGGGGCCCTAACACTGAAGCTTTCTTT. This codes for CASSLAGGPNTEAFF.